Listed below are T cell receptor beta chains from one sample, sequenced in a study of blood T cell repertoires in COVID-19. Profiling relied on immunoSEQ multiplex PCR, and the TCRdb table lists in-frame clones only, not all of them. The table includes 350,000 or so clones, more than 70% detected once. Material: peripheral blood. The receptor set was obtained from a woman aged 55-75 years with COVID-19, enrolled during active disease. Each CDR3 is given with its conserved first and last residue. A D gene is named only where the DNA matches it firmly. Rows give clone size only sometimes, using once, few, many, or a class for an expanded clone.

TRBJ1-2 . TRBV7-8 15 . CASSLAGSEHYGYTF TGTGCCAGCAGCCTAGCCGGGTCCGAGCACTATGGCTACACCTTC
TRBJ1-2 TRBD1 TRBV11-2 16 . CASSLTQGEAFYGYTF TGTGCCAGCAGCTTAACACAGGGGGAGGCCTTCTATGGCTACACCTTC
TRBJ1-1 . TRBV5-1 15 once CASSLDGSGNTEAFF TGCGCCAGCAGCTTGGACGGGTCGGGGAACACTGAAGCTTTCTTT
TRBJ1-6 TRBD1 TRBV7-9 15 . CASSLNTGESSPLHF TGTGCCAGCAGCTTAAATACAGGGGAGAGTTCACCCCTCCACTTT
TRBJ1-5 . TRBV6-5 13 . CASSFGFNQPQHF TGTGCCAGCAGTTTCGGGTTTAATCAGCCCCAGCATTTT
TRBJ2-5 . TRBV5-1 15 . CASSTPGPGGETQYF TGCGCCAGCAGCACACCGGGTCCCGGAGGGGAGACCCAGTACTTC
TRBJ2-7 . TRBV19 16 once CASRPNPGQKTYEQYF TGTGCCAGTAGACCCAATCCCGGACAGAAGACCTACGAGCAGTACTTC
TRBJ1-3 TRBD1 TRBV3-1/TRBV3-2 16 . CASSRQGAGAGNTIYF TGTGCCAGCAGCCGACAGGGTGCGGGCGCTGGAAACACCATATATTTT
TRBJ2-1 TRBD2 TRBV7-8 17 . CASSSKGLAASYNEQFF TGTGCCAGCAGCTCCAAGGGACTAGCGGCTTCCTACAATGAGCAGTTCTTC
TRBJ2-7 . TRBV20-1 14 . CSASRGRDDYEQYF TGCAGTGCTAGTCGCGGCAGGGATGATTACGAGCAGTACTTC
TRBJ1-2 . TRBV2 14 . CASGDWQGAYGYTF TGTGCCAGCGGGGACTGGCAGGGTGCCTATGGCTACACCTTC
TRBJ1-3 TRBD1 TRBV3-1/TRBV3-2 15 . CASSRGTESGNTIYF TGTGCCAGCAGCCGCGGGACAGAATCTGGAAACACCATATATTTT
TRBJ2-7 TRBD1 TRBV4-2 15 many CASSRGQGSSYEQYF TGTGCCAGCAGCCGCGGACAGGGTTCTTCCTACGAGCAGTACTTC
TRBJ1-1 . TRBV4-1 14 . CASSPRQMNTEAFF TGCGCCAGCAGCCCCCGACAGATGAACACTGAAGCTTTCTTT
TRBJ1-4 TRBD1 TRBV30 17 . CAWGQGTGLFTNEKLFF TGTGCCTGGGGGCAAGGGACAGGGCTGTTTACTAACGAAAAACTGTTTTTT
TRBJ1-2 . TRBV29-1 17 few CSVEVSPVGNARYGYTF TGCAGCGTTGAAGTTTCCCCCGTGGGCAACGCGCGATATGGCTACACCTTC
TRBJ1-5 . TRBV19 14 . CASSIRDSNQPQHF TGTGCCAGTAGTATAAGAGATAGCAATCAGCCCCAGCATTTT
TRBJ2-7 TRBD1 TRBV5-1 17 . CASSWIGSRQGGYEQYF TGCGCCAGCAGCTGGATTGGATCCCGACAGGGTGGGTACGAGCAGTACTTC
TRBJ2-1 . TRBV29-1 15 . CSARSRVATYNEQFF TGCAGCGCAAGATCCAGGGTTGCGACCTACAATGAGCAGTTCTTC